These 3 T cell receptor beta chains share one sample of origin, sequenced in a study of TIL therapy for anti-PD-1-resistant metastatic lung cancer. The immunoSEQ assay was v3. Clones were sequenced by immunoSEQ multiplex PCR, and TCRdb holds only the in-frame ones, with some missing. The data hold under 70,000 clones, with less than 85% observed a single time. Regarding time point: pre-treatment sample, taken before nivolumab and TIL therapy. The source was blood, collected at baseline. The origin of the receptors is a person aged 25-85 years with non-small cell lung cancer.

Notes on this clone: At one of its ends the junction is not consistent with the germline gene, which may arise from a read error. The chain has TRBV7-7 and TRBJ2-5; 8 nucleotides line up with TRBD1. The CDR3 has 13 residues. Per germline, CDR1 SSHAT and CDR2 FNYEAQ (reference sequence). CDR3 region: CASSPNRGETQYF. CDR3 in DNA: TGTGCTAGCAGCCCCAACAGGGGGGAGACCCAGTACTTC.

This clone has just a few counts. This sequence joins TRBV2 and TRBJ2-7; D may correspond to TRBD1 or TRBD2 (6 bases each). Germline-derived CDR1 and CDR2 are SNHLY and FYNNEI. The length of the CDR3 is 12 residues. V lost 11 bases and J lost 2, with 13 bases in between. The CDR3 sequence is CAGGRDTYEQYF. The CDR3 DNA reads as TGTGCCGGGGGGCGGGATACCTACGAGCAGTACTTC.

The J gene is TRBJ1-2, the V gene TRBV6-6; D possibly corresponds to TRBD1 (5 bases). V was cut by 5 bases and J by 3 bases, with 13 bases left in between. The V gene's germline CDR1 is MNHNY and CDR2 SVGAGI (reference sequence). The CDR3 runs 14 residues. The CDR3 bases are TGTGCCAGCAGTAGGGGCCCCGAGGACTATGGCTACACCTTC. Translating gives CASSRGPEDYGYTF.